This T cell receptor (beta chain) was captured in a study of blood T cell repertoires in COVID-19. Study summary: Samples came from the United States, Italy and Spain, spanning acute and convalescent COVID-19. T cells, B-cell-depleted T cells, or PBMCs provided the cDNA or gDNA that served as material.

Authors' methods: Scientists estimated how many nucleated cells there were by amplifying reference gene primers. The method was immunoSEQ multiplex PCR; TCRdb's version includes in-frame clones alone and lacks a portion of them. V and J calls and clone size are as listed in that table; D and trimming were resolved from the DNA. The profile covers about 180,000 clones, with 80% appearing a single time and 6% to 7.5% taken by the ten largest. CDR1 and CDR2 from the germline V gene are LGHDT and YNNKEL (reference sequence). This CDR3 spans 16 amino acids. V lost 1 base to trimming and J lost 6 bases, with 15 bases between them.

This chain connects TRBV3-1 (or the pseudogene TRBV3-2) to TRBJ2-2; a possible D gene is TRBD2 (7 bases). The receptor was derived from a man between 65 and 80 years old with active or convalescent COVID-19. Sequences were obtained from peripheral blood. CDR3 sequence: CASSQGGGAIAGELFF. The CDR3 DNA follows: TGTGCCAGCAGCCAAGGTGGGGGGGCCATAGCCGGGGAGCTGTTTTTT.